These T cell receptor beta chains were read from a single sample in a study of blood T cell repertoires in COVID-19. Repertoires were generated with immunoSEQ multiplex PCR, while TCRdb's copy carries only in-frame clones and drops some. The table includes about 200,000 clones, roughly 80% detected once. The specimen was PBMCs or T cells enriched from blood (not recorded which). Source of these receptors: a woman in her 50s who had been exposed to COVID-19. Both conserved end residues are part of each CDR3. A row's size may be missing; if present it is once, few, many or a size class.

abundance,v_gene,j_gene,CDR3aa
.,TRBV6-5,TRBJ1-2,CASTLGVYYGYTF
.,TRBV6-1,TRBJ1-2,CASSAKEAGGFYGYTF
.,TRBV11-2,TRBJ2-1,CASSSPGLAGVEQFF
.,TRBV28,TRBJ1-2,CASSSPGGANYGYTF
.,TRBV11-2,TRBJ2-7,CASSLDPREQYF
.,TRBV12-3/TRBV12-4,TRBJ1-1,CASSRTGNGEAFF
few,TRBV5-8,TRBJ1-4,CASSLGQINEKLFF
.,TRBV24-1,TRBJ2-1,CATMGRVDNEQFF
.,TRBV18,TRBJ1-1,CASSPTGWTEAFF
few,TRBV2,TRBJ2-2,CASRTAPNTGELFF
few,TRBV19,TRBJ1-2,CASCREPGQGAVGYTF
.,TRBV7-2,TRBJ1-2,CASSLVRDYGYTF
.,TRBV19,TRBJ1-2,CASSDPPGTGSVYGYTF
.,TRBV5-6,TRBJ1-1,CASSFLNTEAFF
.,TRBV11-2,TRBJ1-4,CASSPQQATNEKLFF
.,TRBV15,TRBJ1-2,CATSREGMQGYTF
.,TRBV6-5,TRBJ1-1,CASRTVRQNTEAFF
.,TRBV4-1,TRBJ1-4,CASSQIIYRVVEKLFF
.,TRBV19,TRBJ2-5,CASSINPSGGETQYF
.,TRBV13,TRBJ2-7,CASSSRRGRITFSEQYF
.,TRBV6-2/TRBV6-3,TRBJ1-2,CASSYVGTVDGYTF
.,TRBV10-3,TRBJ1-3,CATNQGAYTIYF
.,TRBV11-2,TRBJ1-1,CASSLDGAMNTEAFF
.,TRBV28,TRBJ1-5,CASSSGHQPQHF
.,TRBV1,TRBJ2-7,CTSSQRAGHEQYF
.,TRBV7-2,TRBJ1-1,CASGLDRVNTEAFF
.,TRBV9,TRBJ2-2,CASSVVAVGTGELFF
.,TRBV30,TRBJ1-3,CAQGGRYSGNTIYF
.,TRBV19,TRBJ1-6,CATRPEAYNSPLHF
.,TRBV2,TRBJ1-1,CASSKDRMNTEAFF
few,TRBV5-4,TRBJ1-3,CASSLDSPNRGGGNTIYF
.,TRBV7-2,TRBJ1-1,CASRFPGATTEAFF
.,TRBV27,TRBJ2-1,CASSRHAGDLLEQFF
.,TRBV30,TRBJ2-1,CAGSGDDHEQFF
once,TRBV4-1,TRBJ1-6,CASSQWRDRADSPLHF
.,TRBV25-1,TRBJ1-2,CASSELIGQVDGYTF
.,TRBV5-4,TRBJ2-1,CASSSPPGGGYNEQFF
.,TRBV18,TRBJ1-1,CASSRDSHMNTEAFF
.,TRBV11-2,TRBJ2-1,CASSLEGGSHNEQFF
.,TRBV5-1,TRBJ1-4,CASSLMFRVGGISTNEKLFF
.,TRBV4-2,TRBJ1-6,CASSRPGQGSPLHF
.,TRBV5-5,TRBJ1-2,CASSFEWGAAYGYTF
.,TRBV12-3/TRBV12-4,TRBJ1-2,CASSPDRFIGYTF
.,TRBV6-4,TRBJ2-3,CASSAPTGLAGGPSTDTQYF
.,TRBV30,TRBJ2-2,CARQGGTGELFF
.,TRBV7-2,TRBJ2-3,CASSLNRVATDTQYF
.,TRBV19,TRBJ2-5,CASSIAGETQETQYF
.,TRBV19,TRBJ2-2,CASSIDRAPNTGELFF
.,TRBV7-9,TRBJ2-7,CASSFGQGTVDEQYF